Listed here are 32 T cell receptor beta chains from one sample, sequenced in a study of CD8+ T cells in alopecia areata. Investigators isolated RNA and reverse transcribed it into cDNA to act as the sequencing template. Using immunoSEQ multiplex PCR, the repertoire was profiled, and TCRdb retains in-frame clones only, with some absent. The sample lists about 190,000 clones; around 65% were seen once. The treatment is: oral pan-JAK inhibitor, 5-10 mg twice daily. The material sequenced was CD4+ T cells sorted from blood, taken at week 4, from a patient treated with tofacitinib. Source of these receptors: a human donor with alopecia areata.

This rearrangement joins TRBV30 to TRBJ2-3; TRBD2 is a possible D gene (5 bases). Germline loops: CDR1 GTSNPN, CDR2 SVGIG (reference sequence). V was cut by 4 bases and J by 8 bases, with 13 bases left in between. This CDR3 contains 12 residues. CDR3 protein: CAWTSSSATQYF. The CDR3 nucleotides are TGTGCCTGGACCTCTAGCTCTGCTACGCAGTATTTT.

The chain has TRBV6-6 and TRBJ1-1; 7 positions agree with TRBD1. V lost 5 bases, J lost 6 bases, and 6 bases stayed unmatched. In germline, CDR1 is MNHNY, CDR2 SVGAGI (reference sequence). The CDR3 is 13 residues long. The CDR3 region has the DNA TGTGCCAGCAGTCTCGACAGGGATTCTGAAGCTTTCTTT. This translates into CASSLDRDSEAFF.

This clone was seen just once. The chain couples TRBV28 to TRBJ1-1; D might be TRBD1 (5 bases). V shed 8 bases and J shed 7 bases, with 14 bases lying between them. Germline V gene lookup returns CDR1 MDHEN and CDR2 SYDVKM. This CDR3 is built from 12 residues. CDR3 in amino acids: CASQRGWNEAFF. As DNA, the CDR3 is TGTGCCAGCCAGCGGGGCTGGAATGAAGCTTTCTTT.

The CDR3 reads CASRRTSANYGYTF. CDR3 sequence (DNA): TGTGCCAGCCGACGGACATCAGCTAACTATGGCTACACCTTC. This chain links TRBV27 with TRBJ1-2; maybe TRBD1 (5 bases). The V end was cut by 8 bases, the J end by 0 bases, with 13 bases between. The CDR3 has 14 residues. Germline-derived CDR1 and CDR2 are MNHEY and SMNVEV (reference sequence).

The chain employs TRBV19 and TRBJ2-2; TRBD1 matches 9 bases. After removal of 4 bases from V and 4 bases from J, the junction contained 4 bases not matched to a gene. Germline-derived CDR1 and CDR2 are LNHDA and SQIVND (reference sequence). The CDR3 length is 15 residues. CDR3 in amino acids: CASSSGTGSTGELFF. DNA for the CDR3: TGTGCCAGTAGTAGCGGGACAGGGAGCACCGGGGAGCTGTTTTTT.

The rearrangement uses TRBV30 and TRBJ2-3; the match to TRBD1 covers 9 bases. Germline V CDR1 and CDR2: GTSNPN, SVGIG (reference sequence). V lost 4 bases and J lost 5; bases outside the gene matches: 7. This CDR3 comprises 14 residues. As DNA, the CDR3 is TGTGCCTGGACCCACAGGGGGCTGGGAGATACGCAGTATTTT. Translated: CAWTHRGLGDTQYF. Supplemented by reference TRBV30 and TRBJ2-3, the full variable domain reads SQTIHQWPATLVQPVGSPLSLECTVEGTSNPNLYWYRQAAGRGLQLLFYSVGIGQISSEVPQNLSASRPQDRQFILSSKKLLLSDSGFYLCAWTHRGLGDTQYFGPGTRLTVL.

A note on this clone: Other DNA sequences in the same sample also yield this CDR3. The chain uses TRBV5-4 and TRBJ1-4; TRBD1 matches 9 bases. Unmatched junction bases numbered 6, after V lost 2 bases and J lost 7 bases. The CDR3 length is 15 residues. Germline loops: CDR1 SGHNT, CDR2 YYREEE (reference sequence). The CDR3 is CASSLIGQGSEKLFF. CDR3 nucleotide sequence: TGTGCCAGCAGCTTAATAGGACAGGGGAGTGAAAAACTGTTTTTT. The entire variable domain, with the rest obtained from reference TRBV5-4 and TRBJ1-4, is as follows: ETGVTQSPTHLIKTRGQQVTLRCSSQSGHNTVSWYQQALGQGPQFIFQYYREEENGRGNFPPRFSGLQFPNYSSELNVNALELDDSALYLCASSLIGQGSEKLFFGSGTQLSVL.

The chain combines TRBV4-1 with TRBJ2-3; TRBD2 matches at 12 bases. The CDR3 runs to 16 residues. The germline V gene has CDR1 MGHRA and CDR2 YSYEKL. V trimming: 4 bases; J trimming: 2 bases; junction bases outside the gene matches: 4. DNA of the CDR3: TGCGCCAGCAGCCTAGGACTAGCGGGGAACACAGATACGCAGTATTTT. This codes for CASSLGLAGNTDTQYF.

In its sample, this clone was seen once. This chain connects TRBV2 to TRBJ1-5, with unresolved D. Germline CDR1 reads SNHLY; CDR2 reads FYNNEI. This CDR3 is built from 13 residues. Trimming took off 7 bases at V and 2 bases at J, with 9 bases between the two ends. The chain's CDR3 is CASNMAGNQPQHF. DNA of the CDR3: TGTGCCAGCAATATGGCGGGCAATCAGCCCCAGCATTTT.

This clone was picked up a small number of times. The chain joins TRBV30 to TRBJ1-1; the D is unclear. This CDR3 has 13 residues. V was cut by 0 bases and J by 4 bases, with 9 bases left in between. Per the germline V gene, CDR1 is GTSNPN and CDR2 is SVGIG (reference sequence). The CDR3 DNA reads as TGTGCCTGGAGTGTAACCGAAGGCACTGAAGCTTTCTTT. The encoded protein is CAWSVTEGTEAFF.

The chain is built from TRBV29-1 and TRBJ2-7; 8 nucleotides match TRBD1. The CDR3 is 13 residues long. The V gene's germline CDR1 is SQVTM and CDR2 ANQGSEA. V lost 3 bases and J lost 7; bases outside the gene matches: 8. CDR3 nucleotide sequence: TGCAGCGTTGATCCCGGACAGGGCAGGGAGCAGTACTTC. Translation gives CSVDPGQGREQYF.

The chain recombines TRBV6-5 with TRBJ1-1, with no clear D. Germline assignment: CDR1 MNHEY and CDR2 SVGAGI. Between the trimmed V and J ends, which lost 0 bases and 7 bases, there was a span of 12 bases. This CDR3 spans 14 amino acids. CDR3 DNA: TGTGCCAGCAGTTACTCAATCGGCCGCAGTGAAGCTTTCTTT. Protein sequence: CASSYSIGRSEAFF.

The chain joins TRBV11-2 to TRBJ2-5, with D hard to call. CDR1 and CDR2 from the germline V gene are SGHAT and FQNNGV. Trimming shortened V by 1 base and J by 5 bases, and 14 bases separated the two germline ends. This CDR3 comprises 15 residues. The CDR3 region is CASSLVGHITETQYF. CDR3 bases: TGTGCCAGCAGCTTAGTCGGCCATATAACGGAGACCCAGTACTTC.

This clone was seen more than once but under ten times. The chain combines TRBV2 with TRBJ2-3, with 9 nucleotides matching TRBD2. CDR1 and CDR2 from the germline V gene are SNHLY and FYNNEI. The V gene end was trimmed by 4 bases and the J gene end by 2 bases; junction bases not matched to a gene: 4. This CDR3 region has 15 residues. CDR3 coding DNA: TGTGCCAGCAGTGGGCTAGCGGGGTCCACAGATACGCAGTATTTT. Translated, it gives CASSGLAGSTDTQYF.

The CDR3 sequence: CASSYGETFF. As DNA, the CDR3 is TGTGCCAGCAGTTACGGCGAGACTTTCTTT. The J gene is TRBJ1-1, the V gene TRBV6-6; the D is unclear. Germline V gene sequence: CDR1 MNHNY, CDR2 SVGAGI (reference sequence). V lost 2 bases and J 12 bases, leaving 7 bases between the germline ends. The length of the CDR3 is 10 residues.

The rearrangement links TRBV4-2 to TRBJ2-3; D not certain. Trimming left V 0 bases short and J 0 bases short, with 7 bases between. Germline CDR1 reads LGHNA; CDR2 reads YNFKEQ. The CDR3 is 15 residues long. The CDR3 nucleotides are TGTGCCAGCAGCCAAGATTATACTAGCACAGATACGCAGTATTTT. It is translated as CASSQDYTSTDTQYF.

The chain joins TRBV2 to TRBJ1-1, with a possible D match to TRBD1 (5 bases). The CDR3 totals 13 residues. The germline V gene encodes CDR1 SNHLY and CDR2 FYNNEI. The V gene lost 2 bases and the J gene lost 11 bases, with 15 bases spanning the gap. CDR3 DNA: TGTGCCAGCAGTGAAAGGGCAGGGAAAGATGCTTTCTTT. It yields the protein CASSERAGKDAFF.

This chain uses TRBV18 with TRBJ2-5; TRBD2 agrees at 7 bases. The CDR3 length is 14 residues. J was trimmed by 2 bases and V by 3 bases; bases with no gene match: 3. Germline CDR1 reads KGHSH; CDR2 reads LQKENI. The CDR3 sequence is CASSPTSDQETQYF. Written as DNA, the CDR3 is TGTGCCAGCTCACCTACTAGCGATCAAGAGACCCAGTACTTC.

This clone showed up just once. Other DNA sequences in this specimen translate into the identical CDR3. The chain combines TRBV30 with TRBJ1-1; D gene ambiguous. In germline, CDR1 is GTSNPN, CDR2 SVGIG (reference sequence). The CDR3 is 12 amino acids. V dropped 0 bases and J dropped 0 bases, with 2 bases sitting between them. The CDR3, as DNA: TGTGCCTGGAGTGTGATGAACACTGAAGCTTTCTTT. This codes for CAWSVMNTEAFF.

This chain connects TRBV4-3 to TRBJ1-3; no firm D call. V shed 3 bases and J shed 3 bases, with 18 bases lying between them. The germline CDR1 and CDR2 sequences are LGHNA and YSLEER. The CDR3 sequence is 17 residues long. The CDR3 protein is CASSQSSTSLGGNTIYF. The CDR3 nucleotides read TGCGCCAGCAGCCAGAGCTCGACTAGCCTTGGTGGAAACACCATATATTTT.

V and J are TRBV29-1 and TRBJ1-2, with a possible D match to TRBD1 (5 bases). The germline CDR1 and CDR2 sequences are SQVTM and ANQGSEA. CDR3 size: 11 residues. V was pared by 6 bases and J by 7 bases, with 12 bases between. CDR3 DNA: TGCAGCGTCGGGACCCCCTCTGGCTACACCTTC. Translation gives CSVGTPSGYTF.

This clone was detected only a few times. The CDR3 sequence: CASSAAGNNEQFF. In DNA form, the CDR3 reads TGTGCCAGCAGCGCCGCGGGGAACAATGAGCAGTTCTTC. The chain links TRBV9 to TRBJ2-1; tentatively, D is TRBD2 (6 bases). This CDR3 has 13 residues. Germline V gene data show CDR1 as SGDLS and CDR2 as YYNGEE. V was pared by 3 bases and J by 5 bases, with 9 bases between.

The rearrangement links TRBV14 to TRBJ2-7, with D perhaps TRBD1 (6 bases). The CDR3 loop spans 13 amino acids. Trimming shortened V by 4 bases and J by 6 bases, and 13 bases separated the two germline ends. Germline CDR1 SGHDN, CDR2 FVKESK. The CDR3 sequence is CASSPMGASEQYF. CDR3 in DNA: TGTGCCAGCAGCCCGATGGGGGCCTCCGAGCAGTACTTC.

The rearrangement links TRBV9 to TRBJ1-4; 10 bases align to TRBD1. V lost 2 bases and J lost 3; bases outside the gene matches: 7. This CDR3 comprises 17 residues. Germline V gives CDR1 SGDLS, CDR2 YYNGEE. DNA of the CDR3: TGTGCCAGCAGCGTTGCCGGGACAGGGGCGTCTAATGAAAAACTGTTTTTT. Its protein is CASSVAGTGASNEKLFF.

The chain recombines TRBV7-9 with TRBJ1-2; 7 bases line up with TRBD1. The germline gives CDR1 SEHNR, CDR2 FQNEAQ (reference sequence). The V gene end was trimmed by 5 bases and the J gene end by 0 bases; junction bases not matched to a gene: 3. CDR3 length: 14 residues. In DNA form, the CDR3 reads TGTGCCAGCAGCGGTGGACAGGCTAACTATGGCTACACCTTC. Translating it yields CASSGGQANYGYTF.

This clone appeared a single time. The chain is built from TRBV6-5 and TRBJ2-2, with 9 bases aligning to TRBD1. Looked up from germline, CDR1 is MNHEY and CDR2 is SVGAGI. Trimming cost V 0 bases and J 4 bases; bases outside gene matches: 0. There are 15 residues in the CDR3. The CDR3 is CASSYSTGGTGELFF. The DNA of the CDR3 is TGTGCCAGCAGTTACTCGACAGGGGGCACCGGGGAGCTGTTTTTT.

The CDR3 loop is CAYLLGAYGYTF. The CDR3 region has the DNA TGTGCCTACTTACTGGGCGCCTATGGCTACACCTTC. The chain is built from TRBV30 and TRBJ1-2; D ambiguous. There are 12 residues in the CDR3. CDR1 GTSNPN and CDR2 SVGIG come from the germline V gene (reference sequence). V was pared by 7 bases and J by 4 bases, with 13 bases between.

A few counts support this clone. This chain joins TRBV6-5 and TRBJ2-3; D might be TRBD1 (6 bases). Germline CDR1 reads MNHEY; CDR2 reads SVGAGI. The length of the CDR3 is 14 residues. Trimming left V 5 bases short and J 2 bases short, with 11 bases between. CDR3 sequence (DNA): TGTGCCAGCAGTAACCGGGACAACACAGATACGCAGTATTTT. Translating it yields CASSNRDNTDTQYF.

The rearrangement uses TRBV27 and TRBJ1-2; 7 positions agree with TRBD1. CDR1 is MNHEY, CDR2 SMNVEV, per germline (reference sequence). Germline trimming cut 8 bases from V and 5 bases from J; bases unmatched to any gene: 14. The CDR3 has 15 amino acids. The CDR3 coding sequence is TGTGCCAGCGGGGGGCTTCCGGGACAGCCTTATGGCTACACCTTC. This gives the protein CASGGLPGQPYGYTF.

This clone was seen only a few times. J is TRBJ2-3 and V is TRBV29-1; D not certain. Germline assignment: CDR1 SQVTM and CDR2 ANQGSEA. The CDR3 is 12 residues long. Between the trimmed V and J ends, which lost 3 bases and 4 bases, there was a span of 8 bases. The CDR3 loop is CSVDGSADTQYF. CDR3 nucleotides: TGCAGCGTTGATGGCTCGGCAGATACGCAGTATTTT.

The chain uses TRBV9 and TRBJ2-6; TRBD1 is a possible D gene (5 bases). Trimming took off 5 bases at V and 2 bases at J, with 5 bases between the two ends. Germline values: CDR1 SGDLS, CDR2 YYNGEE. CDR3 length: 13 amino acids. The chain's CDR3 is CASRQAGANVLTF. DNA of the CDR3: TGTGCCAGCAGACAGGCTGGGGCCAACGTCCTGACTTTC. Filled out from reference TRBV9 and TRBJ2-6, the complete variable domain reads DSGVTQTPKHLITATGQRVTLRCSPRSGDLSVYWYQQSLDQGLQFLIQYYNGEERAKGNILERFSAQQFPDLHSELNLSSLELGDSALYFCASRQAGANVLTFGAGSRLTVL.

CDR3 sequence (DNA): TGTGCCTCTGAGGACAGTGGTAATTCACCCCTCCACTTT. Translating it yields CASEDSGNSPLHF. This chain joins TRBV30 and TRBJ1-6; D might be TRBD1 (6 bases). Germline V CDR1 and CDR2: GTSNPN, SVGIG (reference sequence). The CDR3 spans 13 residues. Deletions cut 7 bases from V and 6 bases from J, with 13 bases between.